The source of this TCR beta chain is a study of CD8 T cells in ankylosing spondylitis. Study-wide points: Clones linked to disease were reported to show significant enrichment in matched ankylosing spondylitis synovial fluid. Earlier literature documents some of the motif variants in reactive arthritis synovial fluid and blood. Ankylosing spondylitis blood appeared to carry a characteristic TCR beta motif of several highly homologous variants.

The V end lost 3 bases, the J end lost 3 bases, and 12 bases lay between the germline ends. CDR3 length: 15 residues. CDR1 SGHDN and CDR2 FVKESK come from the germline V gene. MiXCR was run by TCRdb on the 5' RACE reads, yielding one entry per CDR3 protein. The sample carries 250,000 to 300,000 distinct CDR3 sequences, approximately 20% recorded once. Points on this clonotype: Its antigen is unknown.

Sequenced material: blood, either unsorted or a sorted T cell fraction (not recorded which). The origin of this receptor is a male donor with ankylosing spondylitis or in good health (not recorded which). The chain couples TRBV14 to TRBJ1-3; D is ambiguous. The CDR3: CASSHGWLNGNTIYF. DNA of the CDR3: TGTGCCAGCAGCCACGGGTGGCTGAATGGAAACACCATATATTTT.